One sample yielded the 8 T cell receptor beta chains listed below, sequenced in a study of control samples from healthy donors and cancer patients. Libraries were prepared by immunoSEQ multiplex PCR; TCRdb keeps only in-frame clonotypes and omits some of them. The table has about 71,000 clones, roughly 89% seen once. The sequencing sample was made of PBMCs. Receptors were obtained from a man between 60 and 75 years old with lung cancer.

The chain is built from TRBV11-3 and TRBJ2-3, with D tentatively TRBD1 (5 bases). Trimming pared 2 bases from V and 2 bases from J, leaving 11 bases between. The germline gives CDR1 SGHNT, CDR2 YENEEA. The CDR3 length is 15 residues. CDR3 nucleotides: TGTGCCAGCAGCTTACAGGGTTCCGACACAGATACGCAGTATTTT. Its protein is CASSLQGSDTDTQYF.

About this clone: The same CDR3 also results from other DNA sequences found in this sample. V gene TRBV5-1 combines with J gene TRBJ2-5, with D maybe TRBD1 (6 bases). CDR1 is SGHRS and CDR2 is YFSETQ in the germline V gene. V was trimmed by 2 bases and J by 5 bases, leaving 16 bases between them. The CDR3 has 15 amino acids. This CDR3 reads CASSLQGPPGETQYF. The CDR3 DNA reads TGCGCCAGCAGCTTACAGGGTCCCCCTGGGGAGACCCAGTACTTC.

The gene calls are TRBV7-3 and TRBJ2-3, with D perhaps matching TRBD1 (6 bases). Trimming cost V 3 bases and J 8 bases, with 9 bases left between them. The length of the CDR3 is 12 residues. Germline V gene data show CDR1 as SGHTA and CDR2 as FQGTGA. The CDR3 DNA is TGTGCCAGCAGCTTTTTGGGGGCTACGCAGTATTTT. Protein sequence: CASSFLGATQYF.

This sequence joins TRBV7-9 and TRBJ2-3; D not certain. The CDR3 sequence is 11 residues long. Trimming stripped 5 bases from V and 4 bases from J, with 4 bases between. CDR1 and CDR2 from the germline V gene are SEHNR and FQNEAQ (reference sequence). CDR3 nucleotides: TGTGCCAGCAGCGGAGCAGATACGCAGTATTTT. Translating it yields CASSGADTQYF.

CDR3 residues: CASSYMNTEAFF. For the CDR3, the DNA is TGTGCCAGCAGTTACATGAACACTGAAGCTTTCTTT. The J gene is TRBJ1-1, the V gene TRBV6-5; no firm D call. V lost 2 bases, J lost 0 bases, and 1 base lay in between. Germline assignment: CDR1 MNHEY and CDR2 SVGAGI. The CDR3 consists of 12 residues.

The genes are TRBV27 and TRBJ2-4; D may be TRBD1 (5 bases). The CDR3 is 14 amino acids. Germline CDR1 is MNHEY and CDR2 is SMNVEV (reference sequence). Trimming shortened V by 6 bases and J by 3 bases, and 12 bases separated the two germline ends. Here the CDR3 DNA reads TGTGCCAGCAGCATTGACAGTGGCAAAAACATTCAGTACTTC. Its protein is CASSIDSGKNIQYF.

This chain links TRBV6-6 with TRBJ1-1, with D maybe TRBD1 (6 bases). CDR3 size: 15 residues. Trimming shortened V by 5 bases and J by 1 base, and 14 bases separated the two germline ends. The germline V gene encodes CDR1 MNHNY and CDR2 SVGAGI (reference sequence). Written as DNA, the CDR3 is TGTGCCAGCAGTCCAAGGGGGGGTCGGAACACTGAAGCTTTCTTT. Translating it yields CASSPRGGRNTEAFF.

The chain is built from TRBV24-1 and TRBJ2-1, with unresolved D. Germline values: CDR1 KGHDR, CDR2 SFDVKD. The ends were cut back, 8 bases at V and 5 bases at J, with 9 bases in the middle. The CDR3 is 12 residues long. CDR3 region: CATIPGDNEQFF. DNA for the CDR3: TGTGCCACCATTCCTGGCGACAATGAGCAGTTCTTC.